This is a list of T cell receptor beta chains from one sample in a study of OX40 agonist ivuxolimab in advanced cancers. Profiled with immunoSEQ multiplex PCR; TCRdb holds only in-frame clones, not every one. The repertoire holds more than 75,000 clones, with roughly 88% as singletons. The starting material was CD4+ or CD8+ T cells sorted from blood, obtained in a trial of the OX40 agonist ivuxolimab. The receptors stem from an adult with an advanced solid tumor such as melanoma, head and neck, liver or kidney cancer. Each CDR3 is given with its conserved first and last residue. The order of the fields is V gene, J gene, CDR3 protein.

>TRBV15|TRBJ2-1
CATSSLTLAGGRSYNEQFF
>TRBV7-3|TRBJ2-5
CASSLTRPPLAGDTQETQYF
>TRBV6-4|TRBJ1-3
CASSERDGTGNTIYF
>TRBV4-1|NA
CASSQDGTSGSYEQYF
>TRBV7-9|TRBJ2-7
CASSSGTGTSSEQYF
>TRBV10-3|TRBJ2-7
CAISGAGGVGEQYF
>TRBV4-3|TRBJ1-1
CASSPGQGNTEAFF
>TRBV6-5|TRBJ2-1
CASRSTGGPYNEQFF
>TRBV21-1|TRBJ2-1
CASSIEREVLLKQFF
>TRBV2|TRBJ2-4
CASSEGWAKNIQYF
>TRBV2|TRBJ2-7
CASRPGLAGGPGWYF
>TRBV25-1|TRBJ1-1
CASTRPGTANTEAFF
>TRBV15|TRBJ2-1
CATTQEASGRSNEQFF
>TRBV18|TRBJ2-5
CASSPKGGETQYF
>TRBV7-2|TRBJ1-4
CASSQGLRSEKLFF
>TRBV6-1|TRBJ2-3
CASSEEVAGSTDTQYF
>TRBV25-1|TRBJ1-1
CASSVRRTEAFF
>TRBV28|TRBJ2-7
CASSSAGTSGSYEQYF
>TRBV11-3|TRBJ1-1
CASSLGRSTEAFF
>TRBV12-5|TRBJ1-1
CASGFPTGGGTEAFF
>TRBV4-3|TRBJ1-4
CASSQVPYATNEKLFF
>TRBV27|TRBJ1-6
CASSFLRTGAVRNSPLHF
>TRBV12-5|TRBJ1-2
CASGLVQGRAYGYGYTF
>TRBV15|TRBJ1-6
CATSRDIERPYNSPLHF
>TRBV29-1|TRBJ2-5
CSDLTGLTQYF
>TRBV5-6|TRBJ2-1
CASSLAGRPYNEQFF
>TRBV19|TRBJ2-1
CASNHGGNEQFF
>TRBV6-1|TRBJ1-6
CATLSKGDSPLHF
>TRBV5-1|TRBJ1-6
CASSLSREGSPLHF
>TRBV2|TRBJ2-1
CASSDGAGNNEQFF
>TRBV19|TRBJ1-4
CASSSLQVYPNEKLFF
>TRBV19|TRBJ2-7
CASSPDWTGYEQYF
>TRBV5-1|TRBJ2-5
CASSREGVQETQYF
>TRBV7-9|TRBJ2-1
CASSPRSPGSYNEQFF
>TRBV19|TRBJ2-1
CASSIDSRWEQFF
>TRBV29-1|TRBJ2-6
CSVGRETGVYSGANVLTF
>TRBV28|TRBJ1-2
CASSGTGSYGYTF
>TRBV11-3|TRBJ1-4
CASSPRDFNEKLFF
>TRBV5-1|TRBJ2-3
CASSADRADTDTQYF
>TRBV7-3|TRBJ2-2
CASSSRTVNTGELFF
>TRBV29-1|TRBJ1-1
CSVQGQVNTEAFF
>TRBV7-2|TRBJ2-1
CASSHTQAGAYDEQFF
>TRBV7-8|TRBJ2-3
CAMGGADTQYF
>TRBV15|TRBJ1-1
CATSSGQKNTEAFF
>TRBV11-3|TRBJ2-3
CASSLGTAYTDTQYF
>TRBV19|TRBJ2-2
CATLQGNAGELFF